This T cell receptor (beta chain) appears in the sequencing data of a study of identical twins. Broader study findings: Excess twin sharing in beta out-of-frame sequences was weaker.

Trimming shortened V by 1 base and J by 0 bases, and 13 bases separated the two germline ends. Germline lookup yields CDR1 MNHEY and CDR2 SMNVEV (reference sequence). This CDR3 comprises 18 residues. Healthy Caucasians provided all donations. A word on this clonotype: Its antigen is currently unknown.

Using its own MiXCR run on the 5' RACE reads, TCRdb lists one record per CDR3 protein. Here the sample spans around 530,000 distinct CDR3 sequences, roughly 15% being singletons. The same sample was also studied in work on yellow fever vaccine responses in identical twins. That work adds: As reported, the vaccine T cell response of twins seemed partly convergent and partly personalized.

The sequence came from a woman younger than 35 in good health. This rearrangement joins TRBV27 to TRBJ2-6; D gene unclear. The sample consisted of CD4+ T cells sorted from blood. CDR3 sequence (DNA): TGTGCCAGCAGTTTATTCTCGCGGAGTAGCTCTGGGGCCAACGTCCTGACTTTC. Its translation: CASSLFSRSSSGANVLTF.